The 30 T cell receptor beta chains in this list originate from one sample, sequenced in a study of blood T cell repertoires in COVID-19. Using immunoSEQ multiplex PCR, the repertoire was profiled, and TCRdb retains in-frame clones only, with some absent. This sample carries some 150,000 clones, approximately 81% of them seen once, and the ten largest clones take around 40%. Material: peripheral blood. The receptors originated from a human donor in a cohort sampled during active COVID-19.

J is TRBJ1-1 and V is TRBV29-1; TRBD1 matches 8 bases. The ends lost 6 bases at V and 5 bases at J; junction bases unmatched: 5. The V gene's germline CDR1 is SQVTM and CDR2 ANQGSEA. CDR3 size: 12 residues. The DNA for the CDR3 is TGCAGCGTGGACAGGGTAGGAACTGAAGCTTTCTTT. Its protein is CSVDRVGTEAFF.

This chain joins TRBV21-1 and TRBJ2-7; the table's D call of TRBD1 was not tested on the DNA. TRBV21-1 is assigned pseudogene status. This CDR3 is 14 amino acids long. The CDR3 here is CASSKAETANEQYF. CDR3 DNA: TGTGCCAGCAGCAAAGCGGAGACAGCGAACGAGCAGTACTTC.

The V gene is TRBV7-2, the J gene TRBJ2-2; 9 bases line up with TRBD1. The CDR3 runs 15 residues. Looked up from germline, CDR1 is SGHTA and CDR2 is FQGNSA. After removal of 6 bases from V and 5 bases from J, the junction contained 7 bases not matched to a gene. The CDR3 is CASRPTGGLTGELFF. In DNA form, the CDR3 reads TGTGCCAGCAGACCTACAGGGGGCTTAACCGGGGAGCTGTTTTTT.

This clone was seen only once. The rearrangement links TRBV4-1 to TRBJ1-2; D might be TRBD1 (5 bases). Per germline, CDR1 MGHRA and CDR2 YSYEKL. Between the trimmed V and J ends, which lost 0 bases and 9 bases, there was a span of 11 bases. This CDR3 region has 13 residues. CDR3 sequence (DNA): TGCGCCAGCAGCCAAGATCAGGGAGGGAGCTACACCTTC. Translation gives CASSQDQGGSYTF.

V and J are TRBV15 and TRBJ1-2, with 7 bases that match TRBD1. The V and J ends lost 9 bases and 4 bases, in that order; junction bases with no gene match: 11. The CDR3 length is 14 residues. Germline loops: CDR1 LNHNV, CDR2 YYDKDF (reference sequence). CDR3 sequence (DNA): TGTGCCACTAGAGAAACAGGGGTCGGCTATGGCTACACCTTC. Protein product: CATRETGVGYGYTF.

The V gene is TRBV2, the J gene TRBJ1-4; 7 positions match TRBD1. The V and J ends lost 6 bases and 8 bases, in that order; junction bases with no gene match: 6. The CDR3 is made up of 13 amino acids. Germline V gene sequence: CDR1 SNHLY, CDR2 FYNNEI. Here the CDR3 reads CASREGAREKLFF. CDR3 in DNA: TGTGCCAGCAGGGAGGGGGCTCGAGAAAAACTGTTTTTT.

The V gene is TRBV19, the J gene TRBJ1-2, with D perhaps matching TRBD1 (6 bases). The CDR3 has 14 amino acids. Germline V CDR1 and CDR2: LNHDA, SQIVND (reference sequence). Deletions cut 3 bases from V and 6 bases from J, with 14 bases between. The CDR3 is CASSIGNRANGYTF. The CDR3, as DNA: TGTGCCAGTAGTATTGGAAACAGGGCCAATGGCTACACCTTC.

The rearrangement uses TRBV18 and TRBJ2-3; 8 nucleotides match TRBD2. The V and J ends lost 6 bases and 5 bases, in that order; junction bases with no gene match: 10. Germline CDR1 is KGHSH and CDR2 is LQKENI. The CDR3 spans 15 residues. CDR3 coding DNA: TGTGCCAGCTCTCTTACCGGGGGGGCCGAAGATACGCAGTATTTT. This gives the protein CASSLTGGAEDTQYF. Full variable domain (missing parts from reference TRBV18 and TRBJ2-3): NAGVMQNPRHLVRRRGQEARLRCSPMKGHSHVYWYRQLPEEGLKFMVYLQKENIIDESGMPKERFSAEFPKEGPSILRIQQVVRGDSAAYFCASSLTGGAEDTQYFGPGTRLTVL.

The chain is built from TRBV5-1 and TRBJ2-1; D is possibly TRBD1 (5 bases). CDR3 length: 12 amino acids. Trimming stripped 1 base from V and 7 bases from J, with 6 bases between. Per germline, CDR1 SGHRS and CDR2 YFSETQ. For the CDR3, the DNA is TGCGCCAGCAGCTTGTCAGGGAATGAGCAGTTCTTC. The encoded protein is CASSLSGNEQFF.

This sequence joins TRBV3-1 (or the pseudogene TRBV3-2) and TRBJ2-7; 7 bases are a match to TRBD2. The trim removed 3 bases at V and 4 bases at J, leaving 3 bases unmatched. Germline CDR1 LGHDT, CDR2 YNNKEL (reference sequence). This CDR3 is 13 amino acids long. The CDR3 DNA sequence: TGTGCCAGCAGCCATCTCGGGGGGTACGAGCAGTACTTC. Translating gives CASSHLGGYEQYF.

The V call is TRBV2, the J call TRBJ2-7, with 9 bases that match TRBD2. Per the germline V gene, CDR1 is SNHLY and CDR2 is FYNNEI. The CDR3 length is 15 residues. V lost 2 bases to trimming and J lost 3 bases; unmatched junction nucleotides: 5. The CDR3: CASSEWAGGNYEQYF. The DNA of the CDR3 is TGTGCCAGCAGTGAATGGGCGGGGGGGAACTACGAGCAGTACTTC.

The V call is TRBV10-1, the J call TRBJ2-2; TRBD1 agrees at 7 bases. CDR3 size: 15 residues. CDR1 WNHNN and CDR2 SYGVQD come from the germline V gene (reference sequence). Unmatched junction bases numbered 5, after V lost 4 bases and J lost 3 bases. In DNA form, the CDR3 reads TGCGCCAGCAGTGGGGACAGAGAATACACCGGGGAGCTGTTTTTT. Its translation is CASSGDREYTGELFF.

This clone has only one observation. The rearrangement uses TRBV28 and TRBJ1-2; perhaps TRBD1 as D (6 bases). The CDR3 is made up of 15 amino acids. The germline V gene encodes CDR1 MDHEN and CDR2 SYDVKM. V was pared by 6 bases and J by 8 bases, with 22 bases between. CDR3 amino acids: CASRDWTEGPFGYTF. As DNA, the CDR3 is TGTGCCAGCAGGGACTGGACAGAGGGTCCCTTCGGCTACACCTTC.

The gene calls are TRBV7-9 and TRBJ1-1, with D perhaps TRBD1 (6 bases). V dropped 5 bases and J dropped 2 bases, with 12 bases sitting between them. From germline, CDR1 is SEHNR and CDR2 FQNEAQ (reference sequence). The CDR3 contains 14 residues. The CDR3 nucleotides are TGTGCCAGCAGCCACAGGGCGGGTAACACTGAAGCTTTCTTT. Its translation is CASSHRAGNTEAFF.

The CDR3 is CSASTDRLNEKLFF. CDR3 bases: TGCAGTGCTAGTACGGACAGGTTAAATGAAAAACTGTTTTTT. V and J are TRBV20-1 and TRBJ1-4, with TRBD1 matching 7 bases. Germline V gene sequence: CDR1 DFQATT, CDR2 SNEGSKA (reference sequence). This CDR3 comprises 14 residues. V gave up 3 bases and J gave up 5 bases; unmatched junction bases: 6.

This chain joins TRBV5-1 and TRBJ2-7, with D maybe TRBD1 (6 bases). CDR1 SGHRS and CDR2 YFSETQ come from the germline V gene. The CDR3 is 12 residues long. The ends were cut back, 7 bases at V and 3 bases at J, with 11 bases in the middle. CDR3 in DNA: TGCGCCAGCCGGCAGGGGAGCTACGAGCAGTACTTC. Amino acids: CASRQGSYEQYF. Looking up the rest from reference TRBV5-1 and TRBJ2-7 gives the full variable domain: KAGVTQTPRYLIKTRGQQVTLSCSPISGHRSVSWYQQTPGQGLQFLFEYFSETQRNKGNFPGRFSGRQFSNSRSEMNVSTLELGDSALYLCASRQGSYEQYFGPGTRLTVT.

V usage is TRBV15 and J usage is TRBJ1-6, with TRBD1 as a possible D gene (6 bases). Trimming took off 5 bases at V and 7 bases at J, with 18 bases between the two ends. The germline V gene encodes CDR1 LNHNV and CDR2 YYDKDF (reference sequence). The CDR3 extends over 16 amino acids. The CDR3 protein is CATSSRPAGENSPLHF. The CDR3 region has the DNA TGTGCCACCAGCTCTAGGCCCGCAGGGGAGAATTCACCCCTCCACTTT.

This chain uses TRBV5-1 with TRBJ2-7; D remains unclear. This CDR3 is 14 amino acids long. Trimming took off 4 bases at V and 2 bases at J, with 13 bases between the two ends. CDR1 and CDR2 (germline): SGHRS, YFSETQ. The CDR3 bases are TGCGCCAGCAGCCCCCAGGCAGGAACCTACGAGCAGTACTTC. Protein sequence: CASSPQAGTYEQYF.

The J gene is TRBJ2-1, the V gene TRBV3-1 (or the pseudogene TRBV3-2); no clear D gene. The CDR3 contains 12 residues. CDR1 is LGHDT and CDR2 is YNNKEL in the germline V gene (reference sequence). Trimming left V 1 base short and J 10 bases short, with 8 bases between. CDR3 DNA sequence: TGTGCCAGCAGCCAAGCCCTCACAGAGCAGTTCTTC. Its protein is CASSQALTEQFF.

The chain uses TRBV5-1 and TRBJ1-6; D is uncertain. Per germline, CDR1 SGHRS and CDR2 YFSETQ. V was shortened by 0 bases and J by 9 bases, with 16 bases between the two germline ends. The CDR3 is 16 residues long. Here the CDR3 DNA reads TGCGCCAGCAGCTTGGTCCTAGTAGCGTTGGGTTCACCCCTCCACTTT. Amino acid sequence: CASSLVLVALGSPLHF.

The J gene is TRBJ1-3, the V gene TRBV5-4; TRBD1 might be the D (6 bases). The CDR3 is made up of 15 amino acids. Looked up from germline, CDR1 is SGHNT and CDR2 is YYREEE (reference sequence). Trimming shortened V by 0 bases and J by 2 bases, and 9 bases separated the two germline ends. This chain's CDR3 is CASSLGPGAGNTIYF. As DNA, the CDR3 is TGTGCCAGCAGCTTGGGGCCAGGGGCTGGAAACACCATATATTTT.

This clone was counted a few times. The V gene is TRBV2, the J gene TRBJ2-7, with D perhaps matching TRBD1 (6 bases). CDR3 length: 14 residues. Deletions cut 1 base from V and 6 bases from J, with 13 bases between. CDR1 and CDR2 from the germline V gene are SNHLY and FYNNEI. The CDR3 spells CASSEEDSLSEQYF. For the CDR3, the DNA is TGTGCCAGCAGTGAAGAGGACAGCCTTAGCGAGCAGTACTTC. Drawing the rest from reference TRBV2 and TRBJ2-7, the complete variable domain is EPEVTQTPSHQVTQMGQEVILRCVPISNHLYFYWYRQILGQKVEFLVSFYNNEISEKSEIFDDQFSVERPDGSNFTLKIRSTKLEDSAMYFCASSEEDSLSEQYFGPGTRLTVT.

The chain is built from TRBV6-5 and TRBJ2-7; D not resolved. The germline V gene encodes CDR1 MNHEY and CDR2 SVGAGI. The CDR3 runs 12 residues. V was clipped by 5 bases and J by 6 bases, with 11 bases between them. The CDR3 sequence is CASSLLPREQYF. In nucleotides, the CDR3 is TGTGCCAGCAGTCTCCTTCCGCGCGAGCAGTACTTC.

This chain joins TRBV28 and TRBJ1-2; D is uncertain. V gave up 2 bases and J gave up 6 bases, with 7 bases separating them. Germline V lookup: CDR1 MDHEN, CDR2 SYDVKM. This CDR3 has 12 amino acids. CDR3 nucleotides: TGTGCCAGCAGTTTAAACAGTCATGGCTACACCTTC. This codes for CASSLNSHGYTF.

The rearrangement joins TRBV19 to TRBJ2-1; 8 bases fit TRBD2. Germline trimming cut 5 bases from V and 8 bases from J; bases unmatched to any gene: 14. Germline-derived CDR1 and CDR2 are LNHDA and SQIVND (reference sequence). The CDR3 covers 16 residues. The CDR3 loop reads CASSGGPAGESDEQFF. Written as DNA, the CDR3 is TGTGCCAGTAGTGGGGGGCCAGCGGGGGAGTCTGATGAGCAGTTCTTC.

V gene TRBV4-3 combines with J gene TRBJ1-4; 7 bases fit TRBD1. V shed 3 bases, J shed 4 bases, and the junction held 2 bases outside the gene matches. This CDR3 contains 14 residues. Germline V gene data show CDR1 as LGHNA and CDR2 as YSLEER. The CDR3 DNA is TGCGCCAGCAGCCAGGGACAGATTAATGAAAAACTGTTTTTT. This translates into CASSQGQINEKLFF.

This sequence joins TRBV10-2 and TRBJ2-5; 9 nucleotides match TRBD2. Trimming took 3 bases from V and 4 from J; bases not matched to a gene: 6. Germline CDR1 WSHSY, CDR2 SAAADI. This CDR3 spans 15 amino acids. CDR3 loop: CASSDRGGGGETQYF. The DNA of the CDR3 is TGCGCCAGCAGTGACAGGGGCGGGGGGGGAGAGACCCAGTACTTC.

This chain's CDR3 is CATSDGTSSSPDTQYF. CDR3 DNA sequence: TGTGCCACCAGTGATGGGACTAGCTCCTCCCCAGATACGCAGTATTTT. The chain joins TRBV24-1 to TRBJ2-3; the match to TRBD2 covers 9 bases. Germline CDR1 KGHDR, CDR2 SFDVKD. Germline trimming cut 3 bases from V and 4 bases from J; bases unmatched to any gene: 7. The CDR3 is made up of 16 amino acids.

The genes are TRBV18 and TRBJ2-7; 7 bases fit TRBD2. V was clipped by 3 bases and J by 0 bases; unmatched bases: 5. Germline V gene data show CDR1 as KGHSH and CDR2 as LQKENI. The CDR3 is made up of 15 amino acids. The CDR3 sequence: CASSPTGLSSYEQYF. The DNA for the CDR3 is TGTGCCAGCTCACCCACGGGACTATCCTCCTACGAGCAGTACTTC.

Concerning this clone itself: The sample carries other DNA sequences with the same CDR3. The chain joins TRBV30 to TRBJ2-3, with D possibly matching TRBD2 (6 bases). CDR3 size: 15 residues. Germline V gene sequence: CDR1 GTSNPN, CDR2 SVGIG (reference sequence). V gave up 0 bases and J gave up 2 bases, with 12 bases separating them. The CDR3 DNA is TGTGCCTGGAGTGTAGGTAGCGGCTTCACAGATACGCAGTATTTT. The encoded protein is CAWSVGSGFTDTQYF.